This T cell receptor (beta chain) was recorded in a study of tissue T cells after allogeneic stem cell transplantation. CDR1 is SNHLY and CDR2 is FYNGKV in the germline V gene (reference sequence). The CDR3 loop spans 14 amino acids. V lost 3 bases to trimming and J lost 0 bases, with 5 bases between them. TCRdb's table, derived via immunoSEQ multiplex PCR, lists solely in-frame clones and lacks some. This table holds roughly 3,000 clones, about 48% found once. Concerning this clone itself: The gene names here belong to mouse. The read terminates 1 residue before the CDR3 end, so the remaining end is supplied by the germline J gene.

Documented time point: mouse harvest day 14 after allogeneic transplant. Mouse grafts combined 10^7 T-cell-depleted bone marrow cells with 10^6 splenic CD5+ T cells. Tissues came from B6→BALB/c major-mismatch GVHD mice at day 7 or 14. The source of this sequence is a female BALB/c mouse given C57BL/6 T cells with graft-versus-host disease after an allogeneic hematopoietic cell transplant. Source material: lymph node tissue. The chain recombines TRBV3 with TRBJ2-2; D gene ambiguous. CDR3: CASSLPTNTGQLYF. The part of the CDR3 DNA that was read is TGTGCCAGCAGCTTGCCAACAAACACCGGGCAGCTCTAC.